This T cell receptor beta chain was recovered during a study of early T cells in non-severe SARS-CoV-2 infection. Unique molecular identifier tags were affixed to discrete cDNA molecules. One entry per CDR3 protein, called by TCRdb with MiXCR from the 5' RACE reads. This sample carries fewer than 100,000 distinct CDR3 sequences, over 10% of them seen once, and the ten largest clones take approximately 2%. CDR3 length: 13 amino acids. Germline values: CDR1 SNHLY, CDR2 FYNNEI. Trimming removed 6 bases at V and 12 bases at J, with 20 bases between. Sequences were obtained from whole blood. This sequence was found in an adult who was a healthcare worker with PCR-confirmed SARS-CoV-2 infection or an uninfected control (not recorded which). V is TRBV2 and J is TRBJ1-1; the D is unclear. The CDR3 coding sequence is TGTGCCAGCAGAGCGTTAGGTTCTCGTACAACTTTCTTT. Its translation is CASRALGSRTTFF.